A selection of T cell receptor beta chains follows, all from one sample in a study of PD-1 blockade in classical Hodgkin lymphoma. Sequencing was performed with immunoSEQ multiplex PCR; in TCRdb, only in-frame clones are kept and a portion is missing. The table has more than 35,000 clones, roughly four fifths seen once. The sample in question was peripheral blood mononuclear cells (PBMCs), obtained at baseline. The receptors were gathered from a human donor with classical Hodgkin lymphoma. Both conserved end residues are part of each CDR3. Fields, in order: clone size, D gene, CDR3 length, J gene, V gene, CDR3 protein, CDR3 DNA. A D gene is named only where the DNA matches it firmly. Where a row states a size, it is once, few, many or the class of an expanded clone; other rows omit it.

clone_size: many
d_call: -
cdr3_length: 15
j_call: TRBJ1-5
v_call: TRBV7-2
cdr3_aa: CASSRTLAGNQPQHF
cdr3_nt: TGTGCCAGCAGCCGGACTCTGGCGGGCAATCAGCCCCAGCATTTT

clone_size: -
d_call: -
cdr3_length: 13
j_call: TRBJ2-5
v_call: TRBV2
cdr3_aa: CASTTERGGNQYF
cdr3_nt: TGTGCCAGCACGACCGAACGAGGGGGAAACCAGTACTTC

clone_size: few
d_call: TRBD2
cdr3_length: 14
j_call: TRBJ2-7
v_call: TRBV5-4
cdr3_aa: CASSPSGSSYEQYF
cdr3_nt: TGTGCCAGCAGCCCTAGCGGGAGCTCCTACGAGCAGTACTTC

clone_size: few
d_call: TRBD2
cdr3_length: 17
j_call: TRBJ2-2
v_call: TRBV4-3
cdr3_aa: CASSQELAGVGTGELFF
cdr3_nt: TGCGCCAGCAGCCAAGAGCTAGCGGGAGTGGGTACCGGGGAGCTGTTTTTT

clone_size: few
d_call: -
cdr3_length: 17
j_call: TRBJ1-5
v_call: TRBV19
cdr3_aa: CASSANLVRALYQPQHF
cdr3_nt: TGTGCCAGTAGTGCCAACCTGGTCAGGGCCCTATATCAGCCCCAGCATTTT

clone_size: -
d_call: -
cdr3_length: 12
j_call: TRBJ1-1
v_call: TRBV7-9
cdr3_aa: CASSLNTGEAFF
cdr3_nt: TGTGCCAGCAGCTTAAACACGGGCGAAGCTTTCTTT

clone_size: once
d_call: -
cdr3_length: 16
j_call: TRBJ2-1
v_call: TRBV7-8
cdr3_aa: CASSLASPNRANEQFF
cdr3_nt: TGTGCCAGCAGCTTAGCGTCCCCAAACAGGGCTAATGAGCAGTTCTTC

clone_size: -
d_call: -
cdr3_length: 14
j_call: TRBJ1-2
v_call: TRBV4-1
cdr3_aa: CASSQDQGIYGYTF
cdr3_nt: TGCGCCAGCAGCCAAGACCAGGGTATCTATGGCTACACCTTC

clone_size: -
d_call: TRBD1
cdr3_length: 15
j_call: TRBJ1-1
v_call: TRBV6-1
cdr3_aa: CASSGVGGMNTEAFF
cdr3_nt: TGTGCCAGCAGTGGTGTAGGGGGCATGAACACTGAAGCTTTCTTT

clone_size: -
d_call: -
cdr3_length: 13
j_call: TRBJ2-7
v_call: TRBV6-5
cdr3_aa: CASSWASGGEQYF
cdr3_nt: TGTGCCAGCAGTTGGGCAAGTGGGGGCGAGCAGTACTTC

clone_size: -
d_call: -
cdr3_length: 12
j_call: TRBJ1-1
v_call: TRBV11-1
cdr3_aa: CASTARGTQAFF
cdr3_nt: TGTGCCAGCACCGCCCGAGGGACCCAAGCTTTCTTT

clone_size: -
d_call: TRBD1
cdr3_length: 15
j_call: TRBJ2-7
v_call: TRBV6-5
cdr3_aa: CASRARPTGPYEQYF
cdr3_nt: TGTGCCAGCAGGGCACGACCGACAGGGCCCTACGAGCAGTACTTC

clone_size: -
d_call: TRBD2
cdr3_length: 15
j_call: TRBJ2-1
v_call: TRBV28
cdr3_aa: CASSLPRLARNEQFF
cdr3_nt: TGTGCCAGCAGTTTGCCGAGACTAGCGCGCAATGAGCAGTTCTTC

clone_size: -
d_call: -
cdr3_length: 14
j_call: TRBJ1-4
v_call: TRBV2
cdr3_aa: CASSEPVTNEKLFF
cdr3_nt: TGTGCCAGCAGTGAACCAGTAACTAATGAAAAACTGTTTTTT

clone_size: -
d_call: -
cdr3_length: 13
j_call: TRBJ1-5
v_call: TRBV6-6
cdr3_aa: CAISKGDHQPQHF
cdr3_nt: TGTGCCATTTCCAAAGGGGATCATCAGCCCCAGCATTTT

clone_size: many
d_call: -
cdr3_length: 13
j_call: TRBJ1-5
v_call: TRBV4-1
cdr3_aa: CASSRQGYQPQHF
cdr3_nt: TGCGCCAGCAGCCGGCAGGGCTATCAGCCCCAGCATTTT

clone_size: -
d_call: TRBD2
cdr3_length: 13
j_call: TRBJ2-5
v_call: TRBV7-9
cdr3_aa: CATRRGDEETQYF
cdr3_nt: TGTGCCACCAGACGGGGGGATGAGGAGACCCAGTACTTC

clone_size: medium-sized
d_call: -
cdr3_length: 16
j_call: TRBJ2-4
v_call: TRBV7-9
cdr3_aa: CASSFVPGRAKNIQYF
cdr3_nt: TGTGCCAGCAGCTTTGTTCCAGGGCGGGCCAAAAACATTCAGTACTTC

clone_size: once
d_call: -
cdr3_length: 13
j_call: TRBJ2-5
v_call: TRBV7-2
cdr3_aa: CASNLRGQETQYF
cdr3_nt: TGTGCCAGCAACTTAAGGGGCCAAGAGACCCAGTACTTC

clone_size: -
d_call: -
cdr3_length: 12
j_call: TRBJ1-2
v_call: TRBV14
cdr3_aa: CASSQGRYGYTF
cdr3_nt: TGTGCCAGCAGCCAGGGACGCTATGGCTACACCTTC

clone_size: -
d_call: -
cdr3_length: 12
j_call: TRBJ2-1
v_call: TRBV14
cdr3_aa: CASSPSNGEQFF
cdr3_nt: TGTGCCAGCAGCCCCTCTAACGGAGAGCAGTTCTTC

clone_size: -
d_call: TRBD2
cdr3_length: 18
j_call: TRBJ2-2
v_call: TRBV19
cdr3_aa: CASTPGTSGRWTTGELFF
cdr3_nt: TGTGCCAGTACTCCCGGGACTAGCGGGAGGTGGACCACCGGGGAGCTGTTTTTT

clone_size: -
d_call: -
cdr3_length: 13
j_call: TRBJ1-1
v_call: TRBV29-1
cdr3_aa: CSIMRGMNTEAFF
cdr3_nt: TGCAGCATTATGAGGGGGATGAACACTGAAGCTTTCTTT

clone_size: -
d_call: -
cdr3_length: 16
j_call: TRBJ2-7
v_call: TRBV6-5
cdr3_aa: CASSYSTSRGSYEQYF
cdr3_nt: TGTGCCAGCAGTTACTCGACATCCAGGGGCTCCTACGAGCAGTACTTC

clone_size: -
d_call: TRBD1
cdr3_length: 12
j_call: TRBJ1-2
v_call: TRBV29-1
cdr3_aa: CSVGTGESGYTF
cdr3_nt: TGCAGCGTTGGAACAGGGGAGAGTGGCTACACCTTC

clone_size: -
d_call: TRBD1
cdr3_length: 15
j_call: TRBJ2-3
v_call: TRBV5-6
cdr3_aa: CASSSGQQGTDTQYF
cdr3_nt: TGTGCCAGCAGCTCGGGACAGCAAGGCACAGATACGCAGTATTTT

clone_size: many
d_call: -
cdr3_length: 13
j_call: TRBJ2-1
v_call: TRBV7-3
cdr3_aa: CASSVGLHNEQFF
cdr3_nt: TGTGCCAGCAGCGTGGGACTTCACAATGAGCAGTTCTTC

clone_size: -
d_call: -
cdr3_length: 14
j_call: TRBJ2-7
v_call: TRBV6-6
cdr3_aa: CASSKHTDGYEQYF
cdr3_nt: TGTGCCAGCAGTAAACATACGGACGGCTACGAGCAGTACTTC

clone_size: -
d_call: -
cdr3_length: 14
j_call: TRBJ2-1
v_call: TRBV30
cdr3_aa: CACRILGGVGEQFF
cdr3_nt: TGTGCCTGTCGGATTTTGGGAGGTGTAGGTGAGCAGTTCTTC

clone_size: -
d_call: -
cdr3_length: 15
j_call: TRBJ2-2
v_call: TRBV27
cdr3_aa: CASSFGGALTGELFF
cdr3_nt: TGTGCCAGCAGTTTTGGGGGTGCGCTCACCGGGGAGCTGTTTTTT

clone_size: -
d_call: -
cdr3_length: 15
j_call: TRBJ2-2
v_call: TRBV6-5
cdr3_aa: CASSYSKQLTGELFF
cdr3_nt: TGTGCCAGCAGTTACTCGAAACAGCTCACCGGGGAGCTGTTTTTT

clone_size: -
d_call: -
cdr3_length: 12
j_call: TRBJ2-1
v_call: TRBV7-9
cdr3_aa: CASTSSYNEQFF
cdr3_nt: TGTGCCAGCACTAGCTCCTACAATGAGCAGTTCTTC

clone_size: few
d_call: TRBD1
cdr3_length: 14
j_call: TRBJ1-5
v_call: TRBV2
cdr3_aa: CASSQHRGEQPQHF
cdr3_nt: TGTGCCAGCAGCCAACACAGGGGTGAACAGCCCCAGCATTTT

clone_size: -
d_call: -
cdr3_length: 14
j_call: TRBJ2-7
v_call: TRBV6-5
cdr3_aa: CASSYTPGAYEQYF
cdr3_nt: TGTGCCAGCAGTTACACTCCGGGGGCCTACGAGCAGTACTTC

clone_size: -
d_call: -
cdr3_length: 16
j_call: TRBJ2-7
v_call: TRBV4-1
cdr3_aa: CASSQAYPGPAYEQYF
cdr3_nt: TGCGCCAGCAGCCAAGCCTACCCAGGGCCGGCCTACGAGCAGTACTTC

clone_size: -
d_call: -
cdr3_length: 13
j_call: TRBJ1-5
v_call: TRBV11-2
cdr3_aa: CASSLGFNQPQHF
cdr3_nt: TGTGCCAGCAGCTTAGGTTTCAATCAGCCCCAGCATTTT

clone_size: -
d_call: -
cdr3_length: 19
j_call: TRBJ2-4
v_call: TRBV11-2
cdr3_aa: CASSLDYRTVRGAKNIQYF
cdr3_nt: TGTGCCAGCAGCTTAGATTATAGGACAGTTAGAGGGGCCAAAAACATTCAGTACTTC